Listed here are 24 T cell receptor beta chains from one sample, sequenced in a study of blood T cell repertoires in COVID-19. TCRdb's copy holds only in-frame clones and misses some; the assay was immunoSEQ multiplex PCR. The repertoire holds about 250,000 clones, with roughly 80% as singletons. The sequencing sample was made of peripheral blood. The receptors come from a man older than 75 with acute or convalescent COVID-19.

DNA for the CDR3: TGTGCTAGTGGTTTGTGGAGCCGGGGGGCCCCCTACGAGCAGTACTTC. Translating it yields CASGLWSRGAPYEQYF. The chain is built from TRBV12-5 and TRBJ2-7, with a weak D call TRBD2 (7 bases). V was clipped by 2 bases and J by 2 bases, with 16 bases between them. The CDR3 has 16 amino acids. In germline, CDR1 is LGHNT, CDR2 FRNRAP.

The chain carries TRBV9 and TRBJ1-2; D call uncertain. The CDR3 contains 14 residues. The germline V and J ends were trimmed by 3 bases and 2 bases, with 11 bases remaining between them. CDR1 SGDLS and CDR2 YYNGEE come from the germline V gene. CDR3: CASSARGGNYGYTF. The CDR3 DNA reads as TGTGCCAGCAGCGCCCGGGGTGGGAACTATGGCTACACCTTC.

V and J are TRBV18 and TRBJ2-3, with TRBD1 as a possible D gene (5 bases). The CDR3 loop spans 15 amino acids. V was cut by 3 bases and J by 3 bases, with 13 bases left in between. Germline V gives CDR1 KGHSH, CDR2 LQKENI. The CDR3 nucleotides are TGTGCCAGCTCACCGGGGCTCAGGGTAACAGATACGCAGTATTTT. Translating it yields CASSPGLRVTDTQYF.

This chain links TRBV7-2 with TRBJ2-2; TRBD1 matches at 9 bases. This CDR3 is built from 17 residues. CDR1 SGHTA and CDR2 FQGNSA come from the germline V gene. The ends lost 1 base at V and 2 bases at J; junction bases unmatched: 5. CDR3 sequence reads: CASSLVQGARNTGELFF. DNA for the CDR3: TGTGCCAGCAGCTTAGTACAGGGGGCGCGAAACACCGGGGAGCTGTTTTTT.

The J gene is TRBJ2-7, the V gene TRBV11-2, with 9 nucleotides matching TRBD1. Germline CDR1 reads SGHAT; CDR2 reads FQNNGV. There are 16 residues in the CDR3. With 1 base clipped from V and 2 bases from J, the junction kept 6 bases outside the gene matches. As DNA, the CDR3 is TGTGCCAGCAGCTTAGTGGGGGGACAGGGAGCCTACGAGCAGTACTTC. Amino acid sequence: CASSLVGGQGAYEQYF. Full variable domain (missing parts from reference TRBV11-2 and TRBJ2-7): EAGVAQSPRYKIIEKRQSVAFWCNPISGHATLYWYQQILGQGPKLLIQFQNNGVVDDSQLPKDRFSAERLKGVDSTLKIQPAKLEDSAVYLCASSLVGGQGAYEQYFGPGTRLTVT.

This clone was recorded a few times. The V and J genes are TRBV5-1 and TRBJ1-2; possibly TRBD1 for D (5 bases). CDR3 length: 19 amino acids. CDR1 and CDR2 (germline): SGHRS, YFSETQ. V lost 0 bases and J 1 base, leaving 22 bases between the germline ends. The CDR3 DNA follows: TGCGCCAGCAGCTTGGGCTTTGGGGCCGGAGCTCTGGATAACTATGGCTACACCTTC. Its protein is CASSLGFGAGALDNYGYTF.

The V and J genes are TRBV11-3 and TRBJ2-7; D gene unclear. This CDR3 has 12 amino acids. The V gene's germline CDR1 is SGHNT and CDR2 YENEEA. V was shortened by 1 base and J by 5 bases, with 6 bases between the two germline ends. The CDR3 protein is CASSLGHNEQYF. CDR3 in DNA: TGTGCCAGCAGCTTAGGCCACAACGAGCAGTACTTC.

The V call is TRBV14, the J call TRBJ2-7; 9 positions agree with TRBD1. Germline V gene data show CDR1 as SGHDN and CDR2 as FVKESK. Germline trimming cut 4 bases from V and 2 bases from J; bases unmatched to any gene: 12. The CDR3 has 17 residues. The CDR3 nucleotides read TGTGCCAGCAGCCTTGGTATCGGGGACAGGGCCCCCTACGAGCAGTACTTC. This translates into CASSLGIGDRAPYEQYF.

This clone was counted between two and nine times. The rearrangement joins TRBV5-1 to TRBJ2-1, with 14 positions matching TRBD2. Germline trimming cut 3 bases from V and 3 bases from J; bases unmatched to any gene: 14. The CDR3 runs to 20 residues. CDR1 and CDR2 from the germline V gene are SGHRS and YFSETQ. CDR3 in amino acids: CASSSGWGTSGGKFYNEQFF. CDR3 DNA sequence: TGCGCCAGCAGCTCCGGATGGGGGACTAGCGGGGGAAAGTTCTACAATGAGCAGTTCTTC.

V gene TRBV3-1 (or the pseudogene TRBV3-2) combines with J gene TRBJ1-6; 7 nucleotides match TRBD1. J was trimmed by 8 bases and V by 3 bases; bases with no gene match: 4. Germline values: CDR1 LGHDT, CDR2 YNNKEL (reference sequence). CDR3 length: 14 residues. In DNA form, the CDR3 reads TGTGCCAGCAGCCACACAGGGGTTTATTCACCCCTCCACTTT. It encodes CASSHTGVYSPLHF.

The chain carries TRBV6-5 and TRBJ1-6; a weak D match, TRBD1 (6 bases). CDR3 length: 15 amino acids. The V gene's germline CDR1 is MNHEY and CDR2 SVGAGI. V was clipped by 2 bases and J by 7 bases, with 12 bases between them. CDR3 residues: CASSYVVRGNSPLHF. CDR3 nucleotides: TGTGCCAGCAGTTACGTGGTCAGGGGCAATTCACCCCTCCACTTT.

The chain links TRBV28 to TRBJ1-5; 7 nucleotides agree with TRBD1. CDR1 MDHEN and CDR2 SYDVKM come from the germline V gene. The J segment lost 9 bases and the V segment lost 5 bases, leaving 10 bases of the junction unmatched. The CDR3 extends over 14 amino acids. CDR3 nucleotides: TGTGCCAGCAGTCTCGACAGGGCCCAGCGGCCCCAGCATTTT. Its translation is CASSLDRAQRPQHF. Supplemented by reference TRBV28 and TRBJ1-5, the full variable domain reads DVKVTQSSRYLVKRTGEKVFLECVQDMDHENMFWYRQDPGLGLRLIYFSYDVKMKEKGDIPEGYSVSREKKERFSLILESASTNQTSMYLCASSLDRAQRPQHFGDGTRLSIL.

This chain links TRBV7-9 with TRBJ2-7; weak D call: TRBD1 (5 bases). Germline values: CDR1 SEHNR, CDR2 FQNEAQ (reference sequence). The V end was cut by 0 bases, the J end by 0 bases, with 9 bases between. The CDR3 consists of 15 residues. The CDR3 nucleotides read TGTGCCAGCAGCTTAGCGGGGCTTACCTCCTACGAGCAGTACTTC. Its translation is CASSLAGLTSYEQYF.

The chain joins TRBV21-1 to TRBJ2-5; the table's D gene call, TRBD2, was not cross checked with the DNA. TRBV21-1 is labeled a pseudogene. This CDR3 comprises 16 residues. For the CDR3, the DNA is TGTGCCAGCAGCAAAGCGAGCGGGAGGGCCGTTGAGACCCAGTACTTC. Its protein is CASSKASGRAVETQYF.

A few counts support this clone. The rearrangement uses TRBV19 and TRBJ1-5; 7 bases agree with TRBD1. Germline V gene data show CDR1 as LNHDA and CDR2 as SQIVND (reference sequence). This CDR3 is 16 amino acids long. J was trimmed by 1 base and V by 3 bases; bases with no gene match: 6. The CDR3 DNA reads as TGTGCCAGTAGTATTAGCCCGGGACAGAGCAATCAGCCCCAGCATTTT. It yields the protein CASSISPGQSNQPQHF.

The chain has TRBV3-1 (or the pseudogene TRBV3-2) and TRBJ1-6, with D tentatively TRBD1 (5 bases). Germline V gene data show CDR1 as LGHDT and CDR2 as YNNKEL (reference sequence). The V end was cut by 1 base, the J end by 7 bases, with 14 bases between. The length of the CDR3 is 16 residues. The CDR3 sequence is CASSQGFRGSNSPLHF. For the CDR3, the DNA is TGTGCCAGCAGCCAAGGCTTTAGGGGATCCAATTCACCCCTCCACTTT.

The chain is built from TRBV4-2 and TRBJ2-4, with TRBD2 identical over 15 bases. Germline loops: CDR1 LGHNA, CDR2 YNFKEQ. V shed 5 bases, J shed 8 bases, and the junction held 4 bases outside the gene matches. This CDR3 comprises 15 residues. CDR3 in DNA: TGTGCCAGCAGCTCGGGACTAGCGGGGGGAGACATTCAGTACTTC. This gives the protein CASSSGLAGGDIQYF.

The chain couples TRBV10-2 to TRBJ1-3, with 9 positions matching TRBD1. Germline loops: CDR1 WSHSY, CDR2 SAAADI. The CDR3 is 15 amino acids. With 6 bases clipped from V and 5 bases from J, the junction kept 8 bases outside the gene matches. The CDR3 here is CASRASGTGRNTIYF. CDR3 nucleotide sequence: TGCGCCAGCAGAGCTTCCGGGACAGGGAGAAACACCATATATTTT.

The chain has TRBV2 and TRBJ2-5; 7 bases align to TRBD1. The CDR3 has 18 amino acids. Germline CDR1 is SNHLY and CDR2 is FYNNEI. With V trimmed by 3 bases and J by 4 bases, 17 bases remained unmatched. CDR3 sequence (DNA): TGTGCCAGCAGTGACTTGGGTTTGGGGACAGACTCCGGAGAGACCCAGTACTTC. It translates to CASSDLGLGTDSGETQYF.

V gene TRBV11-2 combines with J gene TRBJ1-2, with no clear D. The CDR3 consists of 14 residues. Deletions cut 0 bases from V and 8 bases from J, with 13 bases between. Germline CDR1 SGHAT, CDR2 FQNNGV. The chain's CDR3 is CASSLDWSRAGYTF. CDR3 DNA sequence: TGTGCCAGCAGCTTAGATTGGAGCCGAGCCGGCTACACCTTC.

The chain has TRBV18 and TRBJ1-2; TRBD1 aligns across 9 bases. V was pared by 1 base and J by 5 bases, with 5 bases of the junction left unmatched. Germline V lookup: CDR1 KGHSH, CDR2 LQKENI. CDR3 length: 15 residues. The CDR3 loop reads CASSPRTGEGYGYTF. Written as DNA, the CDR3 is TGTGCCAGCTCACCACGGACAGGGGAAGGGTATGGCTACACCTTC.

The rearrangement links TRBV3-1 (or the pseudogene TRBV3-2) to TRBJ2-1; 12 bases are shared with TRBD2. Germline loops: CDR1 LGHDT, CDR2 YNNKEL (reference sequence). J was trimmed by 7 bases and V by 1 base; bases with no gene match: 17. The CDR3 contains 20 residues. The CDR3 reads CASSQGGAALTSGSQNEQFF. DNA for the CDR3: TGTGCCAGCAGCCAAGGTGGTGCGGCGCTGACTAGCGGGAGTCAAAATGAGCAGTTCTTC.

The chain has TRBV7-2 and TRBJ1-1; 7 bases are shared with TRBD1. The junction had 4 bases not matched to a gene; V was cut back by 4 bases and J by 8 bases. CDR1 is SGHTA and CDR2 is FQGNSA in the germline V gene. The CDR3 runs to 12 residues. In nucleotides, the CDR3 is TGTGCCAGCAGCTCCCCGGGACAGGAAGCTTTCTTT. The encoded protein is CASSSPGQEAFF.

The gene calls are TRBV24-1 and TRBJ2-3; 11 bases line up with TRBD2. Trimming cost V 7 bases and J 6 bases; bases outside gene matches: 8. This CDR3 spans 15 amino acids. Germline V gene lookup returns CDR1 KGHDR and CDR2 SFDVKD. This CDR3 is CATSQNRLAGDTQYF. CDR3 coding DNA: TGTGCCACCAGCCAGAACCGACTAGCGGGGGATACGCAGTATTTT.